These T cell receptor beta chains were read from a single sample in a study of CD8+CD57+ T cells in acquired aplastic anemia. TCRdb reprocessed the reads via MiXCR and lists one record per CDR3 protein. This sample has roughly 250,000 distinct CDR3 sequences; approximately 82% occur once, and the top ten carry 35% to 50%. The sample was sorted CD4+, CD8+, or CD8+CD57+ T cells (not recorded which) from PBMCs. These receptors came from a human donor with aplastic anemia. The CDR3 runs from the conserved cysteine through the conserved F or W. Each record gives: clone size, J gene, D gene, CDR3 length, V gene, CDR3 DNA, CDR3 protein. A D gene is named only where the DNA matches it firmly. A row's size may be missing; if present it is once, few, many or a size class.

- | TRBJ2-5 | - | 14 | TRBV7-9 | - | CASSPTGREQYFGF
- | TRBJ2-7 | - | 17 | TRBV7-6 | TGTGCCAGCAGCTCACAGTACCAAAATACCGAGGCCTACGAGCAGTACTTC | CASSSQYQNTEAYEQYF
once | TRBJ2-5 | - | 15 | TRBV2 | TGTGCCAGCAGCCCCCAGGGGACATGGACGCAGTCTTTTTACTTC | CASSPQGTWTQSFYF
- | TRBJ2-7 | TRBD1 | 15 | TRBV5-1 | TGCGCCAGCAGCTTGGGGGACAGGAAGGGGTACGAGCAGTACTTC | CASSLGDRKGYEQYF
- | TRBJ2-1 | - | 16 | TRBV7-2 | TGTGCCAGCAGCTTTGAGGGAGGTCCCGAGAGCCATGATCAGTTCTTC | CASSFEGGPESHDQFF
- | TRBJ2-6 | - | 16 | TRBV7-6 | TGTGCCAGCAGCTTAGTGGGGATCAATGGGCAGTTCTTCCTGACTTTC | CASSLVGINGQFFLTF
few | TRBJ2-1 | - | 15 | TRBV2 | TGTGCCAGCAGTGTAGTCAGGGCGATTGGCAATCAGCAGTTCTTC | CASSVVRAIGNQQFF
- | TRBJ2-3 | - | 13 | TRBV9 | TGTGCCAGCGGCGCCGGGGCCACAGGTACGCAGTATTTT | CASGAGATGTQYF
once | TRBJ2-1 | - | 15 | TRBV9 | TGTGCCAGCAGCGGCGGGCGGATTAACACCAAGGAGCAGTTCTTC | CASSGGRINTKEQFF
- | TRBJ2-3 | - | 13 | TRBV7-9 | TGTGCCAGCGGCCCCGGGGCCGGGTACAATGAGCAGTTC | CASGPGAGYNEQF
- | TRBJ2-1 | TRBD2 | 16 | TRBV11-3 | TGTGCCAGCAGCTTAGATCAGGCGGGGGGGGTAAATGAGCAGTTCTTC | CASSLDQAGGVNEQFF
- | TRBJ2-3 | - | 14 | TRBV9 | TGTGCCAGCAGCGTAGGGGGACGGAGCACAGATCCGCATTTT | CASSVGGRSTDPHF
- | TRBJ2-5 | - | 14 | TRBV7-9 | TGTGCCACCAGCAGTCAAAGCGGGCGAGGGACCGAGTACTTC | CATSSQSGRGTEYF
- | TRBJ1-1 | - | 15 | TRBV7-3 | TGTGCCAGCAGCTTGACTATCAGGAGCGGCGATACGCATTTCTTT | CASSLTIRSGDTHFF
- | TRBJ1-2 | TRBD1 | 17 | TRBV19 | TGTGCCAGTAGTGTAATACGACAGGGGGCGACTAACTATGGCTACACCTTC | CASSVIRQGATNYGYTF
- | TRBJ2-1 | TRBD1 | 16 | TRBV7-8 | TGTGCCAGCAGCTTTCATCGAGACGGGACAGCCGATTCCCAGTTCTTC | CASSFHRDGTADSQFF
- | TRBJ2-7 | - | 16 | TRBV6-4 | TGTTTCAGCAGCAGAAGCGGACATGGGCACTTCGACGAGCAGTACTTC | CFSSRSGHGHFDEQYF
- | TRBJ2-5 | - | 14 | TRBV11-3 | TGTGCCAGCAGCAGAGGTCTGACAGGAGAGACCCAGTACTTC | CASSRGLTGETQYF
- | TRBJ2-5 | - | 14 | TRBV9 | TGTGCCAGCAGCAGAGGCAGAGATAAGGAGAATTTGTACTTC | CASSRGRDKENLYF
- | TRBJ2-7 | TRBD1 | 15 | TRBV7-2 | TGTGCCAGCAGCTGGGGACAGGGCTGGGGGTACGAGCAGTACTTC | CASSWGQGWGYEQYF
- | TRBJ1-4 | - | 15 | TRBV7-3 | TGTGCCAGCAGCTTAGGCGGGAGACCAAATGAAAACCTGTTTTTT | CASSLGGRPNENLFF
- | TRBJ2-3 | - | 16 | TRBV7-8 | TGTGCCAGCAGCTCCGCGGCAGGGCCCGATACGGAGACGCAGTATTTT | CASSSAAGPDTETQYF
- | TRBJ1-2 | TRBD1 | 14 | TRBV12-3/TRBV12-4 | TGTGCCAGCAGGACGGGACAGGCCATCGCTGGCTACACCTTC | CASRTGQAIAGYTF
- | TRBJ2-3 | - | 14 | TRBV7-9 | TGTGCCAGCAGCTTAGAGGGAAGCCCCGGTACGCAGTATTTT | CASSLEGSPGTQYF
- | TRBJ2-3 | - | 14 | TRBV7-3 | TGTGCCAGCAGAAGAGCGGCAGATCCCGATACGCAGTATTTT | CASRRAADPDTQYF
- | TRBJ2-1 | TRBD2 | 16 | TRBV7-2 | TGTGCCAGCAGCTTTCAAAGAGGCGGGGGGAGGGAGGAGTTGTGCTTC | CASSFQRGGGREELCF
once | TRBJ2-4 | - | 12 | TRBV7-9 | TGTGCCAGCGGATTTCATGGGAACGTTCGGAGCTTC | CASGFHGNVRSF
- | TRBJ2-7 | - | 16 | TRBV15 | TGTGCCACCAGCAGAGGCCAGGGACCGGAGCCCTACGAGCAGTACTTC | CATSRGQGPEPYEQYF
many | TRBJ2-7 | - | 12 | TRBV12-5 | TGTGCTAGTGGTGGGATGGGCAACGAGCAGTACTTC | CASGGMGNEQYF
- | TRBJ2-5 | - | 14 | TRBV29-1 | TGCGCCGTTAGTTTAGAGGGGGTGGATGAGACCCAGTACTTC | CAVSLEGVDETQYF
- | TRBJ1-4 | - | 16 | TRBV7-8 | TGTGCCAGCAGCTTTCATCCAGACGTTGGGGCCCTTTACCTGTTTTTT | CASSFHPDVGALYLFF
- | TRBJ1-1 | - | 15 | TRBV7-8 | TGTGCCAGCAGCTTAGCGGGGGGGACAAATACGCAAGCTTTCTTT | CASSLAGGTNTQAFF
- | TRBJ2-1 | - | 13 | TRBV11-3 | TGTGCCAGCAGCGAAGATGTGACCCATGAGCAGTTCTTC | CASSEDVTHEQFF
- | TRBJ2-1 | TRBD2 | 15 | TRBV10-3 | TGTGCCATCAGTGGGACTAGCGGGGTGTACAATGAGCAGTTCTTC | CAISGTSGVYNEQFF
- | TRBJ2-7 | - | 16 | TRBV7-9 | - | CASSAGTLGEQYFQYF
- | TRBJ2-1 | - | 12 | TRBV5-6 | TGTGCCAGCAGCTTGGGGGAGGATGAGCAGTTCTTC | CASSLGEDEQFF
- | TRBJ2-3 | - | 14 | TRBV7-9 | TGTGCCAGCAGCGTAGACGGATTAGAAGATACTCCACATTTT | CASSVDGLEDTPHF
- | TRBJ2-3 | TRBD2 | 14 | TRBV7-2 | TGTGCCAGCAGCTCAGCGGGAGATGCCGATATGCAGTATTTT | CASSSAGDADMQYF
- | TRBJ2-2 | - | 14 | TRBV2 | TGTGCCAGCAGGATCGACAGCTACACCGGGGAGCTGTTTTTT | CASRIDSYTGELFF
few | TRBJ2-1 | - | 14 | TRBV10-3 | TGTGCCATCAGTGCCGACGGGAACTACAATGAGCAGTTCTTC | CAISADGNYNEQFF
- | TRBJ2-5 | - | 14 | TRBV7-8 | TGTGCCAGCAGCTTATTTATCGGGGCAGACACCCATTACTTC | CASSLFIGADTHYF
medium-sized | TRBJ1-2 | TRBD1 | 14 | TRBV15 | TGTGCCACCAGCAGAGTTGGACAGGGAGGAAGCTACACCTTC | CATSRVGQGGSYTF
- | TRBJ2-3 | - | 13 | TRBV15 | TGTGCCACCGGGGACGGGGGCACAGACAAGCAGTATTTT | CATGDGGTDKQYF
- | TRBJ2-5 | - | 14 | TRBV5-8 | TGTGCCAGCAGCAGTAGCAGCGAGCAAGAGACCCAGTACTTC | CASSSSSEQETQYF
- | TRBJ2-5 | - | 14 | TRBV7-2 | TGTGCCAGCAGCTCCGGGACCGGGTATGGCAACACCTTCTTC | CASSSGTGYGNTFF
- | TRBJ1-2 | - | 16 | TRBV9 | TGTGCCAGCAGCGGGGAGGGGGGGACCACTGAAGCTTGCTACACCTTC | CASSGEGGTTEACYTF
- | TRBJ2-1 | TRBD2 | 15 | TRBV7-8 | TGTGCCAGTAGTTTGGGGGGGGGTACCTACAAGGAGCAGTTCTTC | CASSLGGGTYKEQFF
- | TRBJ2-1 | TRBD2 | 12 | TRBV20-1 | TGCAGTACTAGAGATCATGGAGCGGGAGAGTTCTTC | CSTRDHGAGEFF
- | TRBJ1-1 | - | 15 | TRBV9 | TGTGCCAGCGGGTTCGCGGGCACAGATACGCAGTATTCTTTCTTT | CASGFAGTDTQYSFF
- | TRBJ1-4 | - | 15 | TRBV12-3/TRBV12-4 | TGTGCCAGCAGTCCCCTTAGCGGGGGAAATGAAAAACTGTTTTTT | CASSPLSGGNEKLFF
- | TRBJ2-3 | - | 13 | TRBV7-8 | TGTTCCCGCGGGGACGGGGGTAGAGATACGAAGTATTTT | CSRGDGGRDTKYF
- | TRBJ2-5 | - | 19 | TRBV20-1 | TGCAGTGCTAGAGATCCCCCTACAGCGAGGGCCACGCGGCACGAGACCCAGTACTTC | CSARDPPTARATRHETQYF
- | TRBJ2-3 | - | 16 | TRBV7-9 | TGTGCCAGCAGCTTGGGCGACAGCAGCATCGCGCAGACGCAGTATTTT | CASSLGDSSIAQTQYF
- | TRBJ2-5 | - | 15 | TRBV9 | TGTGCCAGCAGCTTAGCCCACGGCACAAAAGACATCGAGTACTTC | CASSLAHGTKDIEYF
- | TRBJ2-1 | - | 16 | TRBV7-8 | TGTGCCAGCAGCTTAGCGGGAGGCGGCGAGACGCAGGAGCAGTTCTTC | CASSLAGGGETQEQFF
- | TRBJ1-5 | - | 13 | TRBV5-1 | TGCGCCAGCAGCCATAAAGGGTCTCGGCCCCAGCATTTT | CASSHKGSRPQHF
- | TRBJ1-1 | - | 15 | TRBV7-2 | TGTGCCAGCAGCTTAGATGTAACGGGTGAGCCTGAGGTTTTCTTT | CASSLDVTGEPEVFF
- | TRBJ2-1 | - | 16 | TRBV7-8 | - | CASSLAGGRDTQYFVF